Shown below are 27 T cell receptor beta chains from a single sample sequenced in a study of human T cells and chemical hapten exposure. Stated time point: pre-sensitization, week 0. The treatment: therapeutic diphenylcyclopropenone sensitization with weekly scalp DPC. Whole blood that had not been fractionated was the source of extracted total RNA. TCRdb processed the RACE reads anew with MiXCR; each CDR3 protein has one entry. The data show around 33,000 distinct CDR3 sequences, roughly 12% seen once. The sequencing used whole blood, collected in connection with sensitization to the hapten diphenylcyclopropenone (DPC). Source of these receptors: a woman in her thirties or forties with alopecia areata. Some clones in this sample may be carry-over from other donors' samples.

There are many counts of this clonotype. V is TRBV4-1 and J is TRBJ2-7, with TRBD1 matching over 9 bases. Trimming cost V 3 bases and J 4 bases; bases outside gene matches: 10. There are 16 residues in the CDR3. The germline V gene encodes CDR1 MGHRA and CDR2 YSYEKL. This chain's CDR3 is CASSQTWTGEGYEQYF. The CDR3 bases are TGCGCCAGCAGCCAGACTTGGACAGGGGAAGGGTACGAGCAGTACTTC.

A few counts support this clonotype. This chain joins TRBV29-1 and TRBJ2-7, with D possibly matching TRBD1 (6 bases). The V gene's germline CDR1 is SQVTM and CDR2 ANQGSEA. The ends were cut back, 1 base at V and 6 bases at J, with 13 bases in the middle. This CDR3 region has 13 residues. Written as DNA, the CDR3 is TGCAGCGTTGAAGTACAGGGCACGGGCGAGCAGTACTTC. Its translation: CSVEVQGTGEQYF.

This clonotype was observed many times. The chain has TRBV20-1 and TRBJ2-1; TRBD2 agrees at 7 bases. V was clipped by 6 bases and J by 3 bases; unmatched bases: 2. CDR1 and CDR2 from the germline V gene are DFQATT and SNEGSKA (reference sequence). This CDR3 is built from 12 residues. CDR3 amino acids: CSAGGDYNEQFF. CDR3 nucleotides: TGCAGTGCGGGGGGGGACTACAATGAGCAGTTCTTC.

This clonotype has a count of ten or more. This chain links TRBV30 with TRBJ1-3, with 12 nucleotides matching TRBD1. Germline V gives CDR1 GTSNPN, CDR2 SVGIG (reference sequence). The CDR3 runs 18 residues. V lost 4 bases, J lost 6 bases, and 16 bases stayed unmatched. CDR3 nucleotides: TGTGCCTGGACCTCTTCTTCCGGGACAGGGGGCAGGGTAAACACCATATATTTT. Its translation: CAWTSSSGTGGRVNTIYF.

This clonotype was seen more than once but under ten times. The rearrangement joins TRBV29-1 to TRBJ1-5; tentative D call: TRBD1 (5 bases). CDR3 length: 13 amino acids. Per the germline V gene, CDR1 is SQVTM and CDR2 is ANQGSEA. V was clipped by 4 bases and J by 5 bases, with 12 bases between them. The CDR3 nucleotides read TGCAGCGTTGCCGGCAGGGAGGATCAGCCCCAGCATTTT. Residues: CSVAGREDQPQHF. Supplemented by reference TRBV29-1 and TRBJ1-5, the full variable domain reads SAVISQKPSRDICQRGTSLTIQCQVDSQVTMMFWYRQQPGQSLTLIATANQGSEATYESGFVIDKFPISRPNLTFSTLTVSNMSPEDSSIYLCSVAGREDQPQHFGDGTRLSIL.

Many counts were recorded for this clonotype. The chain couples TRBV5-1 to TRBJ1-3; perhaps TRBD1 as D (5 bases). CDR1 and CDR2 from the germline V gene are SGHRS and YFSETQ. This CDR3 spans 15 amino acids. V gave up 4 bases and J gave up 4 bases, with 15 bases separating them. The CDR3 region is CASSPQGSNGNTIYF. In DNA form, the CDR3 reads TGCGCCAGCAGCCCGCAGGGTTCGAACGGAAACACCATATATTTT.

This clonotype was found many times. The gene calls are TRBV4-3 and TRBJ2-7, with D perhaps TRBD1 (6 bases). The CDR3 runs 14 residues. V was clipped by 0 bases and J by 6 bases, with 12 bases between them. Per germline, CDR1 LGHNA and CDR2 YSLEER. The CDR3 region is CASSQEQGRGEQYF. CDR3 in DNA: TGCGCCAGCAGCCAAGAACAGGGAAGGGGCGAGCAGTACTTC.

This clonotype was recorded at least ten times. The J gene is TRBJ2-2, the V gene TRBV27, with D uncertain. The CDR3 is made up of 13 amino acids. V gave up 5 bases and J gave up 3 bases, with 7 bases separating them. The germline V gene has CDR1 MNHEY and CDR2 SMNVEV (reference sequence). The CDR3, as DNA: TGTGCCAGCAGTAATAGGGACACCGGGGAGCTGTTTTTT. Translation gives CASSNRDTGELFF.

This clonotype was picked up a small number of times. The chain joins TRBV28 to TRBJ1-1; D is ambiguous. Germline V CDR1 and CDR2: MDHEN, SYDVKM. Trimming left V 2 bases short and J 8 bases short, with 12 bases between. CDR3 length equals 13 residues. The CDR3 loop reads CASSLRGRQEAFF. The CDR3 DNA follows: TGTGCCAGCAGTTTAAGAGGTCGTCAGGAAGCTTTCTTT.

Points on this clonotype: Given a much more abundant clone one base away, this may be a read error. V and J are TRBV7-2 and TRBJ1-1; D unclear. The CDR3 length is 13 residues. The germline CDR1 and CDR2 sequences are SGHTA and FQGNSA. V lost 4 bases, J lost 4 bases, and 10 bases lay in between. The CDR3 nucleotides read TGTGCCAGCAGCTCGAAGACGGGCACTGAAGCTTTCTTT. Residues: CASSSKTGTEAFF. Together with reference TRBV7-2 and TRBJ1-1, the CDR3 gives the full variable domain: GAGVSQSPSNKVTEKGKDVELRCDPISGHTALYWYRQSLGQGLEFLIYFQGNSAPDKSGLPSDRFSAERTGGSVSTLTIQRTQQEDSAVYLCASSSKTGTEAFFGQGTRLTVV.

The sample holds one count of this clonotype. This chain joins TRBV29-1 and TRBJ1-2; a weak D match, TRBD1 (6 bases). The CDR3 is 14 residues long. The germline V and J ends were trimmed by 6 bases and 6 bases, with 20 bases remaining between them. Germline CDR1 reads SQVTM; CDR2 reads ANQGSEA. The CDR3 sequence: CSVSTGLEADGYTF. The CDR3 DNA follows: TGCAGCGTATCGACAGGTCTGGAAGCGGATGGCTACACCTTC.

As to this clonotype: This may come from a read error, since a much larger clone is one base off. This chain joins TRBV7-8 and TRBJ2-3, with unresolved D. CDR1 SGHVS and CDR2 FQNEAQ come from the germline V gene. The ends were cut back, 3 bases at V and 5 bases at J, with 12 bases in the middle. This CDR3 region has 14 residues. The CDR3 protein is CASSLGMRIDTQYF. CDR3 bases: TGTGCCAGCAGCTTGGGGATGCGCATAGATACGCAGTATTTT.

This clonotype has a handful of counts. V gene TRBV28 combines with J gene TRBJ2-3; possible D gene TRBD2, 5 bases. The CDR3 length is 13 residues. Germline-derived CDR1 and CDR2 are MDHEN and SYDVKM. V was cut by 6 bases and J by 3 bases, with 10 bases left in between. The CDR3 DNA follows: TGTGCCAGCAGGGGAGCTCTAACAGATACGCAGTATTTT. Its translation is CASRGALTDTQYF. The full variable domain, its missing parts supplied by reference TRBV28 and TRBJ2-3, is DVKVTQSSRYLVKRTGEKVFLECVQDMDHENMFWYRQDPGLGLRLIYFSYDVKMKEKGDIPEGYSVSREKKERFSLILESASTNQTSMYLCASRGALTDTQYFGPGTRLTVL.

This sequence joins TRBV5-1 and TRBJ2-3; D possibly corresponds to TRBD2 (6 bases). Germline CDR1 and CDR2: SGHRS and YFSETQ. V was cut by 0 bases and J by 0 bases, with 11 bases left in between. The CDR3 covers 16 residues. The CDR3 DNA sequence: TGCGCCAGCAGCTTGGCGGGCGGGACTAGCACAGATACGCAGTATTTT. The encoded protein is CASSLAGGTSTDTQYF. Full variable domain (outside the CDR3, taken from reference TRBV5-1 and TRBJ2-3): KAGVTQTPRYLIKTRGQQVTLSCSPISGHRSVSWYQQTPGQGLQFLFEYFSETQRNKGNFPGRFSGRQFSNSRSEMNVSTLELGDSALYLCASSLAGGTSTDTQYFGPGTRLTVL.

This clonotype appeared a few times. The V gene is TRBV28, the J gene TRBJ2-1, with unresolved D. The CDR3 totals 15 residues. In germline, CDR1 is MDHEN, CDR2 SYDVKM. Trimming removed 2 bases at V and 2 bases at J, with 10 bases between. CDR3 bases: TGTGCCAGCAGTTTAGGCCTAATCGCCTACAATGAGCAGTTCTTC. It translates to CASSLGLIAYNEQFF. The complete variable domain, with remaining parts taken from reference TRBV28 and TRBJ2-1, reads DVKVTQSSRYLVKRTGEKVFLECVQDMDHENMFWYRQDPGLGLRLIYFSYDVKMKEKGDIPEGYSVSREKKERFSLILESASTNQTSMYLCASSLGLIAYNEQFFGPGTRLTVL.

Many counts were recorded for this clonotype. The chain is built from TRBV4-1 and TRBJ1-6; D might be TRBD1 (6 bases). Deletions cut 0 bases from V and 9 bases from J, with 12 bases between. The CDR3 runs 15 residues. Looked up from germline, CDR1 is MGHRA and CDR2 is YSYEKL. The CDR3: CASSQEAGVASPLHF. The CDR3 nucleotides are TGCGCCAGCAGCCAAGAGGCAGGGGTGGCTTCACCCCTCCACTTT.

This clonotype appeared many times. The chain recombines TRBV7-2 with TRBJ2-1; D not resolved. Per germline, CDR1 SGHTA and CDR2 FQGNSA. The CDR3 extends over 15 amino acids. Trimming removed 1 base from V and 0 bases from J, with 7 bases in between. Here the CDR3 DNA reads TGTGCCAGCAGCTTAGTTGCAGGCTCCTACAATGAGCAGTTCTTC. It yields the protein CASSLVAGSYNEQFF.

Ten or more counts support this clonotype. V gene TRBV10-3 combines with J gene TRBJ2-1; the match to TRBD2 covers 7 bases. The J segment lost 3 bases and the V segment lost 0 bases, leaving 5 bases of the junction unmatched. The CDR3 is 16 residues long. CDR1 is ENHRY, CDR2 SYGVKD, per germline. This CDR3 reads CAISESSGTFYNEQFF. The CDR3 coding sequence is TGTGCCATCAGTGAGTCGAGCGGGACCTTCTACAATGAGCAGTTCTTC.

The CDR3 bases are TGTGCCAGCAGCCAAGGCGGCAGGGGGCGTTTTGGCTACACCTTC. Its protein product is CASSQGGRGRFGYTF. This chain joins TRBV3-1 and TRBJ1-2; 8 bases agree with TRBD1. Losses at the gene ends were 1 base for V and 7 bases for J; bases not matched to a gene: 8. Looked up from germline, CDR1 is LGHDT and CDR2 is YNNKEL (reference sequence). The CDR3 sequence is 15 residues long.

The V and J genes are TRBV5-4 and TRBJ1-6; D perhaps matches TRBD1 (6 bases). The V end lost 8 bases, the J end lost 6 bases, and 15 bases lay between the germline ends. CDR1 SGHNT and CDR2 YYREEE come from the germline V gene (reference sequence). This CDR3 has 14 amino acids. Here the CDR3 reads CASQTQGTNSPLHF. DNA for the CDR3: TGTGCCAGTCAGACGCAGGGGACTAATTCACCCCTCCACTTT.

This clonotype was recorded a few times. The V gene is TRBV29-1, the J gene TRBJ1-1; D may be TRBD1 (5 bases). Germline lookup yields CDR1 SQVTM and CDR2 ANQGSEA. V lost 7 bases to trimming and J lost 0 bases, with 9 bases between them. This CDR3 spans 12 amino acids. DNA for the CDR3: TGCAGCGGGCAGGGACTGAACACTGAAGCTTTCTTT. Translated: CSGQGLNTEAFF.

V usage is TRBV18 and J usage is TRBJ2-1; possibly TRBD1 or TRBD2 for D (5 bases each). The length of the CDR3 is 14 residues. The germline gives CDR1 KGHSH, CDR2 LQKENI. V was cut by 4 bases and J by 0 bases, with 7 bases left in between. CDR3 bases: TGTGCCAGCTCACGGGGGAGCTCCTACAATGAGCAGTTCTTC. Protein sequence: CASSRGSSYNEQFF.

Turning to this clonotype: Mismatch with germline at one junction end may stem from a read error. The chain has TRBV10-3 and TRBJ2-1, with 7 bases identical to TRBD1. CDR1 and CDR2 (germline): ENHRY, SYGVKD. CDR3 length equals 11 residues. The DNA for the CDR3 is TGTGCCATCAGTGAGAGGGACAGAAGCATCTTC. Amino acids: CAISERDRSIF.

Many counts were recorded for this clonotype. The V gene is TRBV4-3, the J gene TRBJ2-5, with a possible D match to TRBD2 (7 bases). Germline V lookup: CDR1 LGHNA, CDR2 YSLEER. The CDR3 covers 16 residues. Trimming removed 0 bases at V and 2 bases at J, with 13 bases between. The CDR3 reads CASSQDRKGGQETQYF. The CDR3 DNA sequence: TGCGCCAGCAGCCAAGATAGGAAGGGGGGGCAAGAGACCCAGTACTTC.

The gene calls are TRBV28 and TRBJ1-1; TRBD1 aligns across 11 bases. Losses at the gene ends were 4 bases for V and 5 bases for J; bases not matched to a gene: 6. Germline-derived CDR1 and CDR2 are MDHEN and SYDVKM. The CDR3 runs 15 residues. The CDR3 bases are TGTGCCAGCAGTTCCCCGGGACAGGGGGTTACTGAAGCTTTCTTT. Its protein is CASSSPGQGVTEAFF. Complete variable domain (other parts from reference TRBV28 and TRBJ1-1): DVKVTQSSRYLVKRTGEKVFLECVQDMDHENMFWYRQDPGLGLRLIYFSYDVKMKEKGDIPEGYSVSREKKERFSLILESASTNQTSMYLCASSSPGQGVTEAFFGQGTRLTVV.

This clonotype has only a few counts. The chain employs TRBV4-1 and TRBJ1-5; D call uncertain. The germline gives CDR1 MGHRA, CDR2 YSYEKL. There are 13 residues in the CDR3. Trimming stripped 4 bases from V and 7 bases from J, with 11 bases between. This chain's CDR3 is CASSPVDGQPQHF. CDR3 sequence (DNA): TGCGCCAGCAGCCCGGTAGACGGCCAGCCCCAGCATTTT.

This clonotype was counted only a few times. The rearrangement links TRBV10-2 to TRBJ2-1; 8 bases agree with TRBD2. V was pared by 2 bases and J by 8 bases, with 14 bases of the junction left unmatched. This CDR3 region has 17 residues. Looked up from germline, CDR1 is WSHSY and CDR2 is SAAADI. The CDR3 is CASSETSGVGGADEQFF. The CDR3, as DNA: TGCGCCAGCAGTGAGACTAGCGGAGTAGGAGGGGCGGATGAGCAGTTCTTC.